The rows below give T cell receptor beta chains drawn from one sample of a study of T cells in Graves' hyperthyroidism and ophthalmopathy. Using its own MiXCR run on the multiplex PCR reads, TCRdb lists one record per CDR3 protein. The repertoire holds around 200,000 distinct CDR3 sequences, with about a sixth as singletons. The specimen sequenced was blood. Every receptor here comes from a man between 40 and 49 years old with Graves' hyperthyroidism. Both conserved end residues are part of each CDR3. The order of the fields is D gene, J gene, clone size, V gene, CDR3 protein, CDR3 DNA. The D gene is left open where the match is weak. The size field is filled for only some rows; it gives once, few, many or a size class.

d_call: -; j_call: TRBJ2-2; clone_size: many; v_call: TRBV20-1; cdr3_aa: CSARPPSGGNAGELFF; cdr3_nt: TGCAGTGCTAGACCCCCCTCTGGGGGGAACGCCGGGGAGCTGTTTTTT
d_call: -; j_call: TRBJ1-2; clone_size: many; v_call: TRBV2; cdr3_aa: CASSEARFGYTF; cdr3_nt: TGTGCCAGCAGTGAAGCGAGGTTTGGCTACACCTTC
d_call: TRBD1; j_call: TRBJ1-6; clone_size: -; v_call: TRBV6-2/TRBV6-3; cdr3_aa: CASGDREGSPLHF; cdr3_nt: TGTGCCAGCGGAGACAGGGAAGGTTCACCCCTCCACTTT
d_call: TRBD1; j_call: TRBJ2-3; clone_size: many; v_call: TRBV4-1; cdr3_aa: CAARDSNTDTQYF; cdr3_nt: TGCGCAGCCCGGGACAGCAACACAGATACGCAGTATTTT
d_call: -; j_call: TRBJ1-5; clone_size: many; v_call: TRBV28; cdr3_aa: CASSSTLTRGRSSNQPQHF; cdr3_nt: TGTGCCAGCAGTTCGACGCTTACGAGGGGAAGGAGCAGCAATCAGCCCCAGCATTTT
d_call: -; j_call: TRBJ2-3; clone_size: many; v_call: TRBV20-1; cdr3_aa: CSARDLRTSTDTQYF; cdr3_nt: TGCAGTGCTAGAGATCTCCGAACTAGCACAGATACGCAGTATTTT
d_call: TRBD1; j_call: TRBJ1-1; clone_size: many; v_call: TRBV7-2; cdr3_aa: CASHDRAAEAFF; cdr3_nt: TGTGCCAGCCACGACAGGGCGGCTGAAGCTTTCTTT
d_call: TRBD1; j_call: TRBJ2-2; clone_size: many; v_call: TRBV7-7; cdr3_aa: CASSPGQTDTGELFF; cdr3_nt: TGTGCTAGCAGCCCGGGACAGACGGACACCGGGGAGCTGTTTTTT
d_call: TRBD1; j_call: TRBJ2-5; clone_size: -; v_call: TRBV30; cdr3_aa: CAWLGQGVNSMYF; cdr3_nt: TGTGCCTGGTTAGGCCAGGGGGTTAATTCTATGTACTTC
d_call: -; j_call: TRBJ1-4; clone_size: -; v_call: TRBV9; cdr3_aa: CASSPDSGREKLFF; cdr3_nt: TGTGCCAGCAGCCCGGACAGTGGGAGAGAAAAACTGTTTTTT
d_call: TRBD1; j_call: TRBJ1-1; clone_size: -; v_call: TRBV5-6; cdr3_aa: CASSPDRELEAFF; cdr3_nt: TGTGCCAGCAGCCCCGACAGGGAGTTAGAAGCTTTCTTT
d_call: -; j_call: TRBJ2-1; clone_size: -; v_call: TRBV4-2; cdr3_aa: CASSQSDGQFF; cdr3_nt: TGTGCCAGCAGCCAGTCGGACGGGCAGTTCTTC
d_call: -; j_call: TRBJ2-1; clone_size: -; v_call: TRBV24-1; cdr3_aa: CATSDPLGGRDEQFF; cdr3_nt: TGTGCCACCAGTGATCCCCTGGGGGGTAGGGATGAGCAGTTCTTC
d_call: -; j_call: TRBJ1-2; clone_size: few; v_call: TRBV4-2; cdr3_aa: CASSQEIRGYNYGYTF; cdr3_nt: TGTGCCAGCAGCCAAGAAATCAGGGGTTATAACTATGGCTACACCTTC
d_call: -; j_call: TRBJ2-7; clone_size: many; v_call: TRBV5-8; cdr3_aa: CASSFPGGDTSYEQYF; cdr3_nt: TGTGCCAGCAGCTTCCCGGGTGGGGACACATCCTACGAGCAGTACTTC
d_call: TRBD2; j_call: TRBJ2-1; clone_size: -; v_call: TRBV28; cdr3_aa: CASVELALSYNEQFF; cdr3_nt: TGTGCCAGCGTCGAACTAGCGCTCTCCTACAATGAGCAGTTCTTC
d_call: TRBD1; j_call: TRBJ2-6; clone_size: few; v_call: TRBV18; cdr3_aa: CASSRDRGSGANVLTF; cdr3_nt: TGTGCCAGCTCGCGGGACAGGGGGTCTGGGGCCAACGTCCTGACTTTC
d_call: TRBD1; j_call: TRBJ1-1; clone_size: -; v_call: TRBV7-2; cdr3_aa: CASSLAGGVMNTEAFF; cdr3_nt: TGTGCCAGCAGCTTGGCAGGGGGCGTCATGAACACTGAAGCTTTCTTT
d_call: TRBD1; j_call: TRBJ2-7; clone_size: few; v_call: TRBV19; cdr3_aa: CASSIGFTGESYEQYF; cdr3_nt: TGTGCCAGTAGTATCGGTTTCACAGGGGAATCCTACGAGCAGTACTTC
d_call: TRBD1; j_call: TRBJ2-6; clone_size: -; v_call: TRBV6-1; cdr3_aa: CASRGTGAGANVLTF; cdr3_nt: TGTGCCAGCAGGGGGACAGGCGCTGGGGCCAACGTCCTGACTTTC
d_call: TRBD2; j_call: TRBJ2-3; clone_size: -; v_call: TRBV6-2/TRBV6-3; cdr3_aa: CASSYRGLAGSTDTQYF; cdr3_nt: TGTGCCAGCAGTTACCGGGGACTAGCGGGAAGCACAGATACGCAGTATTTT
d_call: -; j_call: TRBJ1-6; clone_size: -; v_call: TRBV27; cdr3_aa: CASSQISSYNSPLHF; cdr3_nt: TGTGCCAGCAGTCAGATTAGCTCCTATAATTCACCCCTCCACTTT
d_call: -; j_call: TRBJ2-7; clone_size: many; v_call: TRBV3-1; cdr3_aa: CASSPIRGLFYEQYF; cdr3_nt: TGTGCCAGCAGCCCTATAAGGGGACTGTTCTACGAGCAGTACTTC
d_call: -; j_call: TRBJ1-2; clone_size: -; v_call: TRBV25-1; cdr3_aa: CASSECLDNSNYGYTF; cdr3_nt: TGTGCCAGCAGTGAATGTCTGGACAACTCGAACTATGGCTACACCTTC
d_call: TRBD2; j_call: TRBJ2-7; clone_size: few; v_call: TRBV2; cdr3_aa: CASSFSSGLAQEQYF; cdr3_nt: TGTGCCAGCAGTTTTTCTAGCGGGCTCGCTCAAGAGCAGTACTTC
d_call: -; j_call: TRBJ1-2; clone_size: many; v_call: TRBV6-5; cdr3_aa: CASSYSGGRGYGYTF; cdr3_nt: TGTGCCAGCAGTTACTCGGGGGGGCGCGGCTATGGCTACACCTTC
d_call: TRBD1; j_call: TRBJ1-2; clone_size: few; v_call: TRBV28; cdr3_aa: CASSRDRPLYGYTF; cdr3_nt: TGTGCCAGCAGTCGGGACAGGCCTCTCTATGGCTACACCTTC
d_call: -; j_call: TRBJ1-2; clone_size: -; v_call: TRBV6-5; cdr3_aa: CASSYSARGTRGYTF; cdr3_nt: TGTGCCAGCAGTTACTCGGCGAGGGGAACTAGGGGCTACACCTTC
d_call: -; j_call: TRBJ1-1; clone_size: many; v_call: TRBV7-9; cdr3_aa: CASSSPGDTEAFF; cdr3_nt: TGTGCCAGCAGCTCCCCAGGGGACACTGAAGCTTTCTTT
d_call: -; j_call: TRBJ2-1; clone_size: few; v_call: TRBV6-2/TRBV6-3; cdr3_aa: CASRRVDEQFF; cdr3_nt: TGTGCCAGCAGGAGGGTCGATGAGCAGTTCTTC
d_call: -; j_call: TRBJ2-5; clone_size: many; v_call: TRBV5-1; cdr3_aa: CASSLLTGGEETQYF; cdr3_nt: TGCGCCAGCAGCTTGTTAACAGGGGGGGAAGAGACCCAGTACTTC
d_call: -; j_call: TRBJ2-1; clone_size: many; v_call: TRBV15; cdr3_aa: CATSNRDNEQFF; cdr3_nt: TGTGCCACCAGCAACAGGGACAATGAGCAGTTCTTC
d_call: -; j_call: TRBJ2-7; clone_size: -; v_call: TRBV2; cdr3_aa: CASSPPFKGYEQYF; cdr3_nt: TGTGCCAGCAGTCCCCCATTCAAAGGCTACGAGCAGTACTTC
d_call: -; j_call: TRBJ1-2; clone_size: many; v_call: TRBV28; cdr3_aa: CASRPPDYGYTF; cdr3_nt: TGTGCCAGCAGGCCCCCAGACTATGGCTACACCTTC
d_call: -; j_call: TRBJ2-1; clone_size: few; v_call: TRBV6-2/TRBV6-3; cdr3_aa: CASSGTKNNEQFF; cdr3_nt: TGTGCCAGCAGTGGTACTAAGAACAATGAGCAGTTCTTC
d_call: -; j_call: TRBJ1-1; clone_size: many; v_call: TRBV4-3; cdr3_aa: CASSQDTRNTEAFF; cdr3_nt: TGCGCCAGCAGCCAAGATACGAGGAACACTGAAGCTTTCTTT
d_call: -; j_call: TRBJ2-7; clone_size: many; v_call: TRBV15; cdr3_aa: CATSREPPGANLRYEQYF; cdr3_nt: TGTGCCACCAGCAGAGAACCCCCGGGGGCCAACCTCCGCTACGAGCAGTACTTC
d_call: TRBD1; j_call: TRBJ2-7; clone_size: few; v_call: TRBV5-6; cdr3_aa: CASSRDRTSYEQYF; cdr3_nt: TGTGCCAGCAGCCGGGACAGGACAAGCTACGAGCAGTACTTC
d_call: -; j_call: TRBJ1-2; clone_size: many; v_call: TRBV7-2; cdr3_aa: CASSLAQRLYGYTF; cdr3_nt: TGTGCCAGCAGCTTAGCCCAGCGTTTATATGGCTACACCTTC
d_call: -; j_call: TRBJ1-6; clone_size: -; v_call: TRBV19; cdr3_aa: CASSPSYGANSPLHF; cdr3_nt: TGTGCCAGTAGCCCCTCCTATGGCGCCAATTCACCCCTCCACTTT
d_call: -; j_call: TRBJ1-6; clone_size: few; v_call: TRBV19; cdr3_aa: CASSIRGGGSPLHF; cdr3_nt: TGTGCCAGTAGTATACGGGGTGGAGGATCACCCCTCCACTTT
d_call: -; j_call: TRBJ1-1; clone_size: once; v_call: TRBV4-3; cdr3_aa: CASSRIRDVNTEAFF; cdr3_nt: TGCGCCAGCAGCCGCATCCGGGACGTGAACACTGAAGCTTTCTTT
d_call: -; j_call: TRBJ2-2; clone_size: many; v_call: TRBV28; cdr3_aa: CASNEQGSIGELFF; cdr3_nt: TGTGCCAGCAACGAACAGGGTTCTATCGGGGAGCTGTTTTTT
d_call: TRBD1; j_call: TRBJ1-5; clone_size: many; v_call: TRBV12-3/TRBV12-4; cdr3_aa: CASSTGDSNQPQHF; cdr3_nt: TGTGCCAGCTCGACAGGGGATAGCAATCAGCCCCAGCATTTT
d_call: TRBD1; j_call: TRBJ2-3; clone_size: many; v_call: TRBV20-1; cdr3_aa: CSAQRGQGASDTQYF; cdr3_nt: TGCAGTGCTCAACGGGGACAGGGGGCTTCAGATACGCAGTATTTT
d_call: -; j_call: TRBJ2-1; clone_size: -; v_call: TRBV5-4; cdr3_aa: CASSLGRRHDNEQFF; cdr3_nt: TGTGCCAGCAGCCTCGGTCGCCGGCACGACAATGAGCAGTTCTTC
d_call: -; j_call: TRBJ2-5; clone_size: -; v_call: TRBV5-6; cdr3_aa: CASSLGSVGTQYF; cdr3_nt: TGTGCCAGCAGCTTAGGAAGTGTAGGAACCCAGTACTTC
d_call: TRBD1; j_call: TRBJ1-1; clone_size: many; v_call: TRBV11-2; cdr3_aa: CASSLAGTGVMNTEAFF; cdr3_nt: TGTGCCAGCAGCTTAGCCGGGACAGGGGTGATGAACACTGAAGCTTTCTTT
d_call: -; j_call: TRBJ1-3; clone_size: -; v_call: TRBV7-9; cdr3_aa: CASSLVLAGISGNTIYF; cdr3_nt: TGTGCCAGCAGCTTAGTGCTTGCAGGGATTTCTGGAAACACCATATATTTT
d_call: TRBD1; j_call: TRBJ1-2; clone_size: -; v_call: TRBV12-3/TRBV12-4; cdr3_aa: CASSLTPAGGQGRRGYTF; cdr3_nt: TGTGCCAGCAGCTTAACGCCTGCCGGTGGACAGGGGAGAAGGGGCTACACCTTC
d_call: TRBD2; j_call: TRBJ2-2; clone_size: few; v_call: TRBV9; cdr3_aa: CASSAGGGAGELFF; cdr3_nt: TGTGCCAGCAGCGCCGGGGGAGGGGCCGGGGAGCTGTTTTTT
d_call: -; j_call: TRBJ1-2; clone_size: few; v_call: TRBV4-3; cdr3_aa: CASSQDPYTGVDGYTF; cdr3_nt: TGCGCCAGCAGCCAAGATCCCTATACCGGGGTCGATGGCTACACCTTC